Following are 24 T cell receptor beta chains from one sample sequenced in a study of shared clonotypes between healthy human individuals. Terminally differentiated effector memory CD45RA+ cells were excluded by CCR7 positive selection of CD45RO-negative cells. The protocol was immunoSEQ multiplex PCR, while the TCRdb copy is restricted to in-frame clones and leaves out a portion. The sample contains roughly 810,000 clones, 90% to 97% of which appear only once. Sequences were obtained from naive CD8+ T cells sorted from blood. All receptors derive from a man aged 25-45 years in good health.

This rearrangement joins TRBV7-2 to TRBJ2-7; D remains unclear. The CDR3 runs 12 residues. Germline lookup yields CDR1 SGHTA and CDR2 FQGNSA. The V and J ends lost 2 bases and 2 bases respectively, with 4 bases between them. The CDR3 DNA reads as TGTGCCAGCAGCTTAACTACCTACGAGCAGTACTTC. Translation: CASSLTTYEQYF. Variable domain in full (rest from reference TRBV7-2 and TRBJ2-7): GAGVSQSPSNKVTEKGKDVELRCDPISGHTALYWYRQSLGQGLEFLIYFQGNSAPDKSGLPSDRFSAERTGGSVSTLTIQRTQQEDSAVYLCASSLTTYEQYFGPGTRLTVT.

With regard to this clone: This specimen includes other DNA sequences encoding the same CDR3. The genes are TRBV29-1 and TRBJ2-7; D might be TRBD1 (6 bases). The CDR3 sequence is 13 residues long. The V end was cut by 4 bases, the J end by 0 bases, with 10 bases between. The germline V gene has CDR1 SQVTM and CDR2 ANQGSEA. The DNA of the CDR3 is TGCAGCGTTGGCCGGGACAACTCCTACGAGCAGTACTTC. Protein product: CSVGRDNSYEQYF.

V and J are TRBV6-5 and TRBJ2-7; 7 nucleotides align to TRBD2. This CDR3 has 16 amino acids. Germline V CDR1 and CDR2: MNHEY, SVGAGI. Losses at the gene ends were 0 bases for V and 1 base for J; bases not matched to a gene: 6. CDR3 protein: CASSYSISGYSYEQYF. The CDR3 DNA follows: TGTGCCAGCAGTTACTCGATTAGCGGGTATTCCTACGAGCAGTACTTC.

This chain connects TRBV29-1 to TRBJ1-2; no reliable D call. Germline V gives CDR1 SQVTM, CDR2 ANQGSEA. CDR3 length: 12 amino acids. Trimming stripped 0 bases from V and 7 bases from J, with 9 bases between. CDR3: CSVEDRLGGYTF. The CDR3 coding sequence is TGCAGCGTTGAAGATCGCCTAGGTGGCTACACCTTC.

The chain links TRBV19 to TRBJ1-5; D remains ambiguous. V was trimmed by 2 bases and J by 2 bases, leaving 1 base between them. The germline V gene encodes CDR1 LNHDA and CDR2 SQIVND (reference sequence). The CDR3 consists of 12 residues. The CDR3 DNA follows: TGTGCCAGTAGTATACGCAATCAGCCCCAGCATTTT. This sequence encodes CASSIRNQPQHF.

The chain links TRBV23-1 to TRBJ2-5; D ambiguous. TRBV23-1 is recorded as an ORF, its role being uncertain. V was trimmed by 0 bases and J by 4 bases, leaving 9 bases between them. This CDR3 has 14 amino acids. The CDR3 is CASSQSRSSETQYF. The CDR3 DNA reads TGCGCCAGCAGTCAATCAAGAAGCTCAGAGACCCAGTACTTC.

The chain uses TRBV30 and TRBJ1-2, with D tentatively TRBD1 (5 bases). The CDR3 consists of 14 residues. Germline values: CDR1 GTSNPN, CDR2 SVGIG (reference sequence). The germline V and J ends were trimmed by 3 bases and 10 bases, with 21 bases remaining between them. DNA of the CDR3: TGTGCCTGGAGGGGGAGGGGAGTCGAGCATGACTACACCTTC. It is translated as CAWRGRGVEHDYTF.

V gene TRBV7-6 combines with J gene TRBJ2-2; 10 bases line up with TRBD1. V lost 5 bases to trimming and J lost 4 bases; unmatched junction nucleotides: 4. Per germline, CDR1 SGHVS and CDR2 FNYEAQ. The CDR3 has 15 amino acids. The CDR3 nucleotides are TGTGCCAGCAGCCACGACAGGGGGCCCACCGGGGAGCTGTTTTTT. It is translated as CASSHDRGPTGELFF.

J is TRBJ2-5 and V is TRBV10-2; TRBD2 might be the D (6 bases). The CDR3 has 18 amino acids. Trimming took off 2 bases at V and 1 base at J, with 20 bases between the two ends. The germline V gene encodes CDR1 WSHSY and CDR2 SAAADI. DNA of the CDR3: TGCGCCAGCAGTGAGAAGGTTTGGCGGCTAGCGACCCAAGAGACCCAGTACTTC. Protein: CASSEKVWRLATQETQYF.

DNA of the CDR3: TGCGCCAGCAGCCAAGAGACCAGCCCCCCGTTCCTTGGAGCTTTCTTT. Its translation: CASSQETSPPFLGAFF. The genes are TRBV4-1 and TRBJ1-1; D not certain. There are 16 residues in the CDR3. Between the trimmed V and J ends, which lost 0 bases and 10 bases, there was a span of 21 bases. The germline V gene encodes CDR1 MGHRA and CDR2 YSYEKL.

The J gene is TRBJ2-2, the V gene TRBV4-3; TRBD2 agrees at 7 bases. The trim removed 0 bases at V and 4 bases at J, leaving 8 bases unmatched. The germline gives CDR1 LGHNA, CDR2 YSLEER. The CDR3 runs to 17 residues. The CDR3 DNA follows: TGCGCCAGCAGCCAAGATACGGGGAGGGCCCGCACCGGGGAGCTGTTTTTT. Its protein is CASSQDTGRARTGELFF.

The chain has TRBV7-2 and TRBJ2-7; the D gene could be TRBD1 or TRBD2 (5 bases each). With 2 bases removed from V and 4 bases from J, the gap between germline ends came to 12 bases. The CDR3 sequence is 14 residues long. Germline V lookup: CDR1 SGHTA, CDR2 FQGNSA. In DNA form, the CDR3 reads TGTGCCAGCAGCTTAAGGGACGGGTTTTACGAGCAGTACTTC. This translates into CASSLRDGFYEQYF.

This clone was seen once. The chain recombines TRBV7-2 with TRBJ2-3, with D possibly TRBD2 on 5 matching bases. This CDR3 has 14 amino acids. Germline loops: CDR1 SGHTA, CDR2 FQGNSA. The V and J ends lost 1 base and 5 bases respectively, with 10 bases between them. The CDR3: CASSLVGGKDTQYF. CDR3 bases: TGTGCCAGCAGCTTAGTCGGAGGAAAAGATACGCAGTATTTT.

The chain joins TRBV7-6 to TRBJ2-2, with 7 bases fitting TRBD1. This CDR3 has 15 residues. Trimming at V came to 7 bases and at J to 2 bases, leaving 7 bases not matched to a gene. Germline loops: CDR1 SGHVS, CDR2 FNYEAQ. The CDR3 nucleotides are TGTGCCAGCACCTCGGACAGGCGAAACACCGGGGAGCTGTTTTTT. This encodes CASTSDRRNTGELFF.

The rearrangement links TRBV4-1 to TRBJ1-1; 7 nucleotides match TRBD1. Germline assignment: CDR1 MGHRA and CDR2 YSYEKL. This CDR3 region has 15 residues. Germline trimming cut 2 bases from V and 3 bases from J; bases unmatched to any gene: 6. Here the CDR3 DNA reads TGCGCCAGCAGCCAATACCTCGACAGGGACACTGAAGCTTTCTTT. This gives the protein CASSQYLDRDTEAFF.

This chain joins TRBV28 and TRBJ2-5; 8 nucleotides agree with TRBD1. Germline-derived CDR1 and CDR2 are MDHEN and SYDVKM. CDR3 length: 16 residues. V lost 3 bases to trimming and J lost 3 bases; unmatched junction nucleotides: 9. CDR3 in DNA: TGTGCCAGCAGTTTCTTAATTCGGACAGGGAAAGAGACCCAGTACTTC. As protein: CASSFLIRTGKETQYF. Full variable domain (outside the CDR3, taken from reference TRBV28 and TRBJ2-5): DVKVTQSSRYLVKRTGEKVFLECVQDMDHENMFWYRQDPGLGLRLIYFSYDVKMKEKGDIPEGYSVSREKKERFSLILESASTNQTSMYLCASSFLIRTGKETQYFGPGTRLLVL.

The J gene is TRBJ2-3, the V gene TRBV5-1; weak D call: TRBD1 (6 bases). V was cut by 1 base and J by 0 bases, with 18 bases left in between. The CDR3 is 18 amino acids. Per germline, CDR1 SGHRS and CDR2 YFSETQ. CDR3 in DNA: TGCGCCAGCAGCTTGACAGGGATCGATCATACTAGCACAGATACGCAGTATTTT. Encoded protein: CASSLTGIDHTSTDTQYF.

J is TRBJ2-1 and V is TRBV7-2; no firm D call. The V gene's germline CDR1 is SGHTA and CDR2 FQGNSA. Deletions cut 2 bases from V and 4 bases from J, with 12 bases between. The CDR3 is 15 amino acids. The CDR3 sequence: CASSLNDLGYNEQFF. In DNA, the CDR3 is TGTGCCAGCAGCTTAAACGACTTAGGGTACAATGAGCAGTTCTTC.

CDR3 in DNA: TGTGCCAGCAGCAAAGAGCTCCTAGCGGGAGACAAGGATACGCAGTATTTT. Amino acid sequence: CASSKELLAGDKDTQYF. The V and J genes are TRBV21-1 and TRBJ2-3; whether TRBD2, the table's D call, matches the DNA was not checked. TRBV21-1 is designated a pseudogene. This CDR3 comprises 17 residues.

The chain couples TRBV5-6 to TRBJ2-5; 11 nucleotides match TRBD1. Per germline, CDR1 SGHDT and CDR2 YYEEEE. Trimming took 1 base from V and 4 from J; bases not matched to a gene: 3. The CDR3 contains 15 residues. CDR3 DNA sequence: TGTGCCAGCAGCTTGTGGACAGGGGGCGTAGAGACCCAGTACTTC. This sequence encodes CASSLWTGGVETQYF.

V usage is TRBV19 and J usage is TRBJ2-7, with D possibly TRBD2 on 7 matching bases. The germline V gene has CDR1 LNHDA and CDR2 SQIVND (reference sequence). V was trimmed by 7 bases and J by 4 bases, leaving 20 bases between them. CDR3 length: 15 residues. The CDR3 reads CASTPDGGRGYEQYF. CDR3 DNA: TGTGCCAGTACGCCTGACGGGGGGCGCGGATACGAGCAGTACTTC.

The chain has TRBV29-1 and TRBJ1-2; a possible D gene is TRBD1 (6 bases). In germline, CDR1 is SQVTM, CDR2 ANQGSEA. V was cut by 1 base and J by 2 bases, with 14 bases left in between. This CDR3 region has 15 residues. The CDR3 bases are TGCAGCGTTGAAGTGTTGGCAGGGGACAACTATGGCTACACCTTC. Translated, it gives CSVEVLAGDNYGYTF.

V gene TRBV21-1 combines with J gene TRBJ2-3; the table assigns TRBD1, which was not confirmed against the DNA. TRBV21-1 is flagged as a pseudogene. The CDR3 runs 16 residues. The CDR3 DNA is TGTGCCAGCAGCAAAGACGGGGGACAGAGCACAGATACGCAGTATTTT. This gives the protein CASSKDGGQSTDTQYF.

The rearrangement links TRBV27 to TRBJ2-3; 7 bases fit TRBD2. V lost 2 bases and J lost 4; bases outside the gene matches: 3. Germline V gene data show CDR1 as MNHEY and CDR2 as SMNVEV (reference sequence). The CDR3 covers 14 residues. The CDR3: CASSLAGVADTQYF. CDR3 nucleotide sequence: TGTGCCAGCAGTTTAGCGGGAGTGGCAGATACGCAGTATTTT.